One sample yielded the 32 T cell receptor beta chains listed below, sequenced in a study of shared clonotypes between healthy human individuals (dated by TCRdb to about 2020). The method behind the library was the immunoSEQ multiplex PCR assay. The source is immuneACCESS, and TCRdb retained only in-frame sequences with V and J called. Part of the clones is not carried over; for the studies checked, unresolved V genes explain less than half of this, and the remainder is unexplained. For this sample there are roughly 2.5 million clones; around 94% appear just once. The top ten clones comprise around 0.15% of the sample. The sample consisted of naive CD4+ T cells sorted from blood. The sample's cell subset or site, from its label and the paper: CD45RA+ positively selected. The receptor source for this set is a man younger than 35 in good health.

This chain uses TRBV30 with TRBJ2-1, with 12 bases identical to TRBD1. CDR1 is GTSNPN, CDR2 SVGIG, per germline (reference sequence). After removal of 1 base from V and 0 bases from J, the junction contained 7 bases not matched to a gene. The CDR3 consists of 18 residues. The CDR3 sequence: CAWSGGQGATNSYNEQFF. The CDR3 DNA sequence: TGTGCCTGGAGTGGGGGACAGGGGGCTACTAACTCCTACAATGAGCAGTTCTTC.

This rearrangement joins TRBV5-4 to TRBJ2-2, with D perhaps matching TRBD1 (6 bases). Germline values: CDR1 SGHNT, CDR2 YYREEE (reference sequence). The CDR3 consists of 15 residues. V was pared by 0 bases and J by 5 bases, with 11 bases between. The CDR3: CASSLDGTLTGELFF. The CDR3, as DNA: TGTGCCAGCAGCTTGGATGGGACACTGACCGGGGAGCTGTTTTTT.

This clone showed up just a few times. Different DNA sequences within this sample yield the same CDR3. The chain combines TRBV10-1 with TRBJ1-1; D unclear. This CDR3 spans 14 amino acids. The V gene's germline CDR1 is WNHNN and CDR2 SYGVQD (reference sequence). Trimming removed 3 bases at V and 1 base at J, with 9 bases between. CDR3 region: CASSEGGWNTEAFF. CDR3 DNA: TGCGCCAGCAGTGAAGGAGGATGGAACACTGAAGCTTTCTTT.

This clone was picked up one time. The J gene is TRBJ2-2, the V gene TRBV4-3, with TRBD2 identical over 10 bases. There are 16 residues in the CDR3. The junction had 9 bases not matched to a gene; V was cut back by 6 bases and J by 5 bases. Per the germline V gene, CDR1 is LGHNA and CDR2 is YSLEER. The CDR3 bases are TGCGCCAGCAGTTTGGGAGGACTAGCGGCTACCGGGGAGCTGTTTTTT. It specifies CASSLGGLAATGELFF.

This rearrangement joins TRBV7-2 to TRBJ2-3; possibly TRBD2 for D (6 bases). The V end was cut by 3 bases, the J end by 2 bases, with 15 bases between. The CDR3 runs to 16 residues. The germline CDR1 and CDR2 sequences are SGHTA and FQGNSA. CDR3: CASSFGLFQNTDTQYF. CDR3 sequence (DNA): TGTGCCAGCAGCTTTGGACTATTCCAAAACACAGATACGCAGTATTTT.

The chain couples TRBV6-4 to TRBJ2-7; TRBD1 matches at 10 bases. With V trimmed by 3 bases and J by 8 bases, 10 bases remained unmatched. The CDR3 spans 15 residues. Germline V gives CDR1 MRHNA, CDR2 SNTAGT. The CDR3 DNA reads TGTGCCAGCAGTGAAGGGGAGGGACAGGGGACCAAGCAGTACTTC. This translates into CASSEGEGQGTKQYF.

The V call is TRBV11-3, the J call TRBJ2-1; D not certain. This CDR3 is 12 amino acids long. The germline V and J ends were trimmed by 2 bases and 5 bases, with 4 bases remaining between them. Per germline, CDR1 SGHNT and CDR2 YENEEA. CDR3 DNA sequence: TGTGCCAGCAGCTTATCGGACAATGAGCAGTTCTTC. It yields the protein CASSLSDNEQFF. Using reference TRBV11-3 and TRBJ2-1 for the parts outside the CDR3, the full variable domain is EAGVVQSPRYKIIEKKQPVAFWCNPISGHNTLYWYLQNLGQGPELLIRYENEEAVDDSQLPKDRFSAERLKGVDSTLKIQPAELGDSAVYLCASSLSDNEQFFGPGTRLTVL.

Written as DNA, the CDR3 is TGTGCCAGCAGCTCCCGACTAGCGGCTAGCACAGATACGCAGTATTTT. It specifies CASSSRLAASTDTQYF. The V gene is TRBV7-2, the J gene TRBJ2-3; TRBD2 aligns across 9 bases. The V gene's germline CDR1 is SGHTA and CDR2 FQGNSA. The trim removed 4 bases at V and 0 bases at J, leaving 5 bases unmatched. The CDR3 has 16 residues.

The CDR3 reads CAWRGLAWAETQYF. CDR3 in DNA: TGTGCCTGGAGAGGACTAGCTTGGGCAGAGACCCAGTACTTC. The chain combines TRBV30 with TRBJ2-5; TRBD2 aligns across 8 bases. The length of the CDR3 is 14 residues. Germline V CDR1 and CDR2: GTSNPN, SVGIG (reference sequence). V dropped 3 bases and J dropped 4; count of bases not matched to a gene: 7. The full variable domain, rest sourced from reference TRBV30 and TRBJ2-5, is SQTIHQWPATLVQPVGSPLSLECTVEGTSNPNLYWYRQAAGRGLQLLFYSVGIGQISSEVPQNLSASRPQDRQFILSSKKLLLSDSGFYLCAWRGLAWAETQYFGPGTRLLVL.

CDR3 coding DNA: TGCGCCAGCAGGTCCGGCGGGACAGGGGTGGACATTCAGTACTTC. Amino acids: CASRSGGTGVDIQYF. The J gene is TRBJ2-4, the V gene TRBV5-1; the match to TRBD1 covers 10 bases. The CDR3 totals 15 residues. Germline assignment: CDR1 SGHRS and CDR2 YFSETQ. The V and J ends lost 5 bases and 8 bases, in that order; junction bases with no gene match: 10.

The DNA of the CDR3 is TGTGCCATCGCAGCTAGCGGGACCTCCTATGAGCAGTACTTC. It translates to CAIAASGTSYEQYF. The chain joins TRBV10-3 to TRBJ2-5, with TRBD2 matching over 9 bases. Trimming at V came to 8 bases and at J to 11 bases, leaving 15 bases not matched to a gene. Germline CDR1 reads ENHRY; CDR2 reads SYGVKD. This CDR3 spans 14 amino acids.

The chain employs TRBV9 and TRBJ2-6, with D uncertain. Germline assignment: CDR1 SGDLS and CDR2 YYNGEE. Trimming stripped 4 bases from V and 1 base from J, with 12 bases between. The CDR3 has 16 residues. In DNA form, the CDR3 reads TGTGCCAGCAGCCCCTCCCAGGTGTCTGGGGCCAACGTCCTGACTTTC. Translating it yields CASSPSQVSGANVLTF.

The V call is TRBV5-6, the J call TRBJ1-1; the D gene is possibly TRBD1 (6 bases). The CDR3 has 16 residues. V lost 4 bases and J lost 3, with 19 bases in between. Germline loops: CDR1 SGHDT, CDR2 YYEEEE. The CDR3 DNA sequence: TGTGCCAGCAGCAACGACGGGGGGGCTGGGGACACTGAAGCTTTCTTT. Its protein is CASSNDGGAGDTEAFF.

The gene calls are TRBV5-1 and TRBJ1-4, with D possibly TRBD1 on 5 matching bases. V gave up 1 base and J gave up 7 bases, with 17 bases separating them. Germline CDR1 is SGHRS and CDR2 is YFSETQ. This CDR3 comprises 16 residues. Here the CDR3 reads CASSLLLGDGSEKLFF. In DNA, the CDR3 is TGCGCCAGCAGCTTGTTGCTAGGGGACGGTAGTGAAAAACTGTTTTTT.

CDR3 coding DNA: TGTGCCAGCAGTGAGTCGGGACTCCAAGAGACCCAGTACTTC. This encodes CASSESGLQETQYF. This sequence joins TRBV2 and TRBJ2-5, with D perhaps matching TRBD2 (6 bases). Germline-derived CDR1 and CDR2 are SNHLY and FYNNEI. The V end lost 3 bases, the J end lost 1 base, and 9 bases lay between the germline ends. The CDR3 consists of 14 residues.

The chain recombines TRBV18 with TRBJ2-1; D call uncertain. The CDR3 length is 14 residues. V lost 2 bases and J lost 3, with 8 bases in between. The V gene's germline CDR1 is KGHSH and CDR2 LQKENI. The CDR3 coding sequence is TGTGCCAGCTCACCAGTACAGAACTACAATGAGCAGTTCTTC. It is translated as CASSPVQNYNEQFF.

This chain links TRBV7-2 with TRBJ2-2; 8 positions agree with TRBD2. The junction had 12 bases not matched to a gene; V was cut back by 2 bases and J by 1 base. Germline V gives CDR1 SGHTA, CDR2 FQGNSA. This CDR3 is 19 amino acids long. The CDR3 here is CASSLLTLGLAGNTGELFF. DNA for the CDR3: TGTGCCAGCAGCTTATTAACCCTGGGGCTAGCGGGGAACACCGGGGAGCTGTTTTTT.

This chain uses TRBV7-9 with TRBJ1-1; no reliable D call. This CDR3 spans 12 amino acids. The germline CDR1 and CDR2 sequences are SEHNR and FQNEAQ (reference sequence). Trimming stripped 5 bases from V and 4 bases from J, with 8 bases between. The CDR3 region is CASSPEGTEAFF. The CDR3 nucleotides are TGTGCCAGCAGCCCGGAGGGCACTGAAGCTTTCTTT.

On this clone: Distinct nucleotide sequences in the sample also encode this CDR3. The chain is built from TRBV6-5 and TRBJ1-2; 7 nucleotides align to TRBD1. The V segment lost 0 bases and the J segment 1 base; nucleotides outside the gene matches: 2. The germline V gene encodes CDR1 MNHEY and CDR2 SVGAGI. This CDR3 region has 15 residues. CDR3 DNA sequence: TGTGCCAGCAGTTACTCGACAGGGCTTAACTATGGCTACACCTTC. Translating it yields CASSYSTGLNYGYTF.

The CDR3 DNA follows: TGTGCCAGCAGCTTAAGGCGGGGACTTGAGCAGTTCTTC. Translating it yields CASSLRRGLEQFF. The chain employs TRBV11-2 and TRBJ2-1; tentatively, D is TRBD2 (6 bases). This CDR3 is built from 13 residues. V lost 2 bases, J lost 9 bases, and 11 bases lay in between. The germline gives CDR1 SGHAT, CDR2 FQNNGV.

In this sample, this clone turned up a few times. The CDR3 region is CASSVSGVSEKLFF. The CDR3 DNA is TGTGCCAGCAGCGTATCAGGGGTCAGTGAAAAACTGTTTTTT. The chain couples TRBV9 to TRBJ1-4, with D possibly matching TRBD1 (6 bases). The germline CDR1 and CDR2 sequences are SGDLS and YYNGEE. Trimming shortened V by 1 base and J by 7 bases, and 11 bases separated the two germline ends. This CDR3 region has 14 residues.

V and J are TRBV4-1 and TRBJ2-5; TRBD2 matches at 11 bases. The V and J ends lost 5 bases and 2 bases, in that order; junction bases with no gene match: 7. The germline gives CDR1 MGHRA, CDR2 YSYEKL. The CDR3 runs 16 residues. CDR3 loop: CASSSRLAGYQETQYF. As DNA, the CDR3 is TGCGCCAGCAGCTCCCGACTAGCGGGGTATCAAGAGACCCAGTACTTC.

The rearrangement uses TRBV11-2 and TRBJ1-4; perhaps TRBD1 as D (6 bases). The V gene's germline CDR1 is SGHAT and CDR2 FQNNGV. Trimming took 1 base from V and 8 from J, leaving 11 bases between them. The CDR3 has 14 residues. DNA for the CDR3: TGTGCCAGCAGCTTAGTACAGGGAGGGGAAAAACTGTTTTTT. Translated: CASSLVQGGEKLFF.

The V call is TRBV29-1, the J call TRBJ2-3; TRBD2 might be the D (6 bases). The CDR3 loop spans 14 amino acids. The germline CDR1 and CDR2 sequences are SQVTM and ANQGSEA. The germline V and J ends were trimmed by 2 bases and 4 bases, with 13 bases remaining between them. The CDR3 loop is CSVESGRRPDTQYF. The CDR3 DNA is TGCAGCGTTGAATCCGGGAGAAGGCCAGATACGCAGTATTTT.

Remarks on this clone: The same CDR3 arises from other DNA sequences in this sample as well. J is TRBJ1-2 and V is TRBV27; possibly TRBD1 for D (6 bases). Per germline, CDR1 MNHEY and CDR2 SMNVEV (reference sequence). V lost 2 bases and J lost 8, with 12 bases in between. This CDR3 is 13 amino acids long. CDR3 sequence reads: CASSLEGVGGYTF. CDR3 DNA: TGTGCCAGCAGTTTAGAGGGGGTAGGAGGCTACACCTTC.

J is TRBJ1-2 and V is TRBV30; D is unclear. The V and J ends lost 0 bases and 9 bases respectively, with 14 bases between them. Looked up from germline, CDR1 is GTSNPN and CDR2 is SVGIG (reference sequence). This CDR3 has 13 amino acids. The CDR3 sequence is CAWSVDGPGSYTF. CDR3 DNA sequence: TGTGCCTGGAGTGTAGACGGCCCGGGAAGCTACACCTTC. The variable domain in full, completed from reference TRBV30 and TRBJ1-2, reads SQTIHQWPATLVQPVGSPLSLECTVEGTSNPNLYWYRQAAGRGLQLLFYSVGIGQISSEVPQNLSASRPQDRQFILSSKKLLLSDSGFYLCAWSVDGPGSYTFGSGTRLTVV.

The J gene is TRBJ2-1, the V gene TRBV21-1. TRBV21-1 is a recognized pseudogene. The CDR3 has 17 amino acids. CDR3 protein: CASSKEGPMADYNEQFF. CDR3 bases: TGTGCCAGCAGCAAAGAGGGTCCAATGGCGGACTACAATGAGCAGTTCTTC.

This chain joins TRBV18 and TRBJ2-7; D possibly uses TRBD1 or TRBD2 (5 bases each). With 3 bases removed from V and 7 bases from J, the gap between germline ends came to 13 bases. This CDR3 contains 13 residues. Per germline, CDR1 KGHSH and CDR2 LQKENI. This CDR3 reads CASSPRPEGEQYF. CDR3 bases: TGTGCCAGCTCACCTCGACCAGAGGGGGAGCAGTACTTC.

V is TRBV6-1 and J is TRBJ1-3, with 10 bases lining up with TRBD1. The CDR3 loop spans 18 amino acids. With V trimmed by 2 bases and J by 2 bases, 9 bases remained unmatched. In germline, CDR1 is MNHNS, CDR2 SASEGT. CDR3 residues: CASSEPIPGQGTGNTIYF. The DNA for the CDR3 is TGTGCCAGCAGTGAACCGATCCCGGGACAGGGGACTGGAAACACCATATATTTT.

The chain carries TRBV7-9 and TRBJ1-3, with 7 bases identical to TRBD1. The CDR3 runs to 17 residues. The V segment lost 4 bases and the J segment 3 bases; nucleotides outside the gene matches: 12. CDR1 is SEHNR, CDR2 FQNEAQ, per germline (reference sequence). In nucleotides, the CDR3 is TGTGCCAGCAGCTCTAGGGGCGGGACAGTGCTTGGAAACACCATATATTTT. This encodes CASSSRGGTVLGNTIYF.

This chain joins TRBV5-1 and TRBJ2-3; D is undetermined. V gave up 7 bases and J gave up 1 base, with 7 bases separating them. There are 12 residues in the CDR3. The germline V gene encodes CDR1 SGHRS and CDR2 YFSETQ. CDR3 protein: CASRAGTDTQYF. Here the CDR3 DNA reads TGCGCCAGCCGAGCTGGCACAGATACGCAGTATTTT.

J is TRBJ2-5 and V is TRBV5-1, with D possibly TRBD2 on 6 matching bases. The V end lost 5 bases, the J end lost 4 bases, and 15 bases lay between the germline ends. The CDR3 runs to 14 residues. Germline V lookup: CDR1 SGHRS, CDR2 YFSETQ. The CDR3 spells CASRFLREVETQYF. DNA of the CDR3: TGCGCCAGCAGATTCTTGCGGGAAGTAGAGACCCAGTACTTC.